A selection of T cell receptor beta chains follows, all from one sample in a study of cytomegalovirus exposure and HLA in healthy donors. The method was immunoSEQ multiplex PCR; TCRdb's version includes in-frame clones alone and lacks a portion of them. This table holds approximately 150,000 clones, about 80% found once. The sequencing input was PBMCs. These receptor sequences come from a man aged 40-50 years in good health and CMV-seronegative. Each CDR3 is given with its conserved first and last residue. A D gene is named only where the DNA matches it firmly. Clone sizes are given selectively: once, few, many, or a class where the clone is expanded.

J gene: TRBJ1-2
V gene: TRBV11-2
CDR3 length: 14
clone size: -
D gene: -
CDR3 DNA: TGTGCCAGCAGCTTATTGAGGACTAACTATGGCTACACCTTC
CDR3 protein: CASSLLRTNYGYTF

J gene: TRBJ2-1
V gene: TRBV9
CDR3 length: 15
clone size: -
D gene: TRBD1
CDR3 DNA: TGTGCCAGCAGCGTAGGCGTGACAGGGTACAATGAGCAGTTCTTC
CDR3 protein: CASSVGVTGYNEQFF

J gene: TRBJ2-3
V gene: TRBV5-1
CDR3 length: 15
clone size: -
D gene: TRBD1
CDR3 DNA: TGCGCCAGCAGCCTGACAGGGTTCGTGGCAGATACGCAGTATTTT
CDR3 protein: CASSLTGFVADTQYF

J gene: TRBJ1-2
V gene: TRBV5-1
CDR3 length: 14
clone size: once
D gene: TRBD1
CDR3 DNA: TGCGCCAGCAGTCGCGAGGGGGCGCAGAATGGCTACACCTTC
CDR3 protein: CASSREGAQNGYTF

J gene: TRBJ1-1
V gene: TRBV5-4
CDR3 length: 13
clone size: -
D gene: TRBD1
CDR3 DNA: TGTGCCAGCAGCCAGGGGGTAATGACTGAAGCTTTCTTT
CDR3 protein: CASSQGVMTEAFF

J gene: TRBJ1-4
V gene: TRBV7-9
CDR3 length: 16
clone size: -
D gene: TRBD1
CDR3 DNA: TGTGCCAGCAGCTTAGCCCCGGGACAGATGAATGAAAAACTGTTTTTT
CDR3 protein: CASSLAPGQMNEKLFF

J gene: TRBJ1-6
V gene: TRBV18
CDR3 length: 15
clone size: -
D gene: -
CDR3 DNA: TGTGCCAGCTCACCACCCAAGGGGTATAATTCACCCCTCCACTTT
CDR3 protein: CASSPPKGYNSPLHF

J gene: TRBJ1-6
V gene: TRBV15
CDR3 length: 15
clone size: few
D gene: TRBD1
CDR3 DNA: TGTGCCACCAGCAGGTCCGGGACAGGGAATTCACCCCTCCACTTT
CDR3 protein: CATSRSGTGNSPLHF

J gene: TRBJ2-5
V gene: TRBV5-4
CDR3 length: 14
clone size: -
D gene: TRBD1
CDR3 DNA: TGTGCCAGCACCCGAGACAGGGGCGGAGAGACCCAGTACTTC
CDR3 protein: CASTRDRGGETQYF

J gene: TRBJ1-3
V gene: TRBV18
CDR3 length: 16
clone size: -
D gene: TRBD1
CDR3 DNA: TGTGCCAGCTCCCATGGACAGGGTTCAGGTGGAAACACCATATATTTT
CDR3 protein: CASSHGQGSGGNTIYF

J gene: TRBJ2-1
V gene: TRBV5-1
CDR3 length: 17
clone size: once
D gene: TRBD2
CDR3 DNA: TGCGCCAGCAGCTTACGCGCTAGCGGCGCCTCCTACAATGAGCAGTTCTTC
CDR3 protein: CASSLRASGASYNEQFF

J gene: TRBJ1-5
V gene: TRBV14
CDR3 length: 14
clone size: -
D gene: -
CDR3 DNA: TGTGCCAGCTCTTCAGGTGGGTTTGGGCAGCCCCAGCATTTT
CDR3 protein: CASSSGGFGQPQHF

J gene: TRBJ1-5
V gene: TRBV6-1
CDR3 length: 15
clone size: -
D gene: -
CDR3 DNA: TGTGCCAGCAGCGGAGGGGAGCTTGGGAATCAGCCCCAGCATTTT
CDR3 protein: CASSGGELGNQPQHF

J gene: TRBJ1-1
V gene: TRBV27
CDR3 length: 13
clone size: once
D gene: -
CDR3 DNA: TGTGCCAGCGGCCCGGGGTTGGGCACTGAAGCTTTCTTT
CDR3 protein: CASGPGLGTEAFF

J gene: TRBJ1-3
V gene: TRBV7-2
CDR3 length: 16
clone size: -
D gene: TRBD1
CDR3 DNA: TGTGCCAGCAGCCCGCGACAGGGATCCTCTGGAAACACCATATATTTT
CDR3 protein: CASSPRQGSSGNTIYF

J gene: TRBJ1-1
V gene: TRBV7-8
CDR3 length: 13
clone size: once
D gene: TRBD1
CDR3 DNA: TGTGCCAGCAGCAGTGGACAGGGTCGAGGAGCTTTCTTT
CDR3 protein: CASSSGQGRGAFF

J gene: TRBJ1-1
V gene: TRBV19
CDR3 length: 16
clone size: -
D gene: -
CDR3 DNA: TGTGCCAGTAGTATTGGGACATCTGCCATGAACACTGAAGCTTTCTTT
CDR3 protein: CASSIGTSAMNTEAFF

J gene: TRBJ2-3
V gene: TRBV7-3
CDR3 length: 15
clone size: -
D gene: TRBD2
CDR3 DNA: TGTGCCAGCAGCATAGCGGGGACCTGCACAGATACGCAGTATTTT
CDR3 protein: CASSIAGTCTDTQYF

J gene: TRBJ2-5
V gene: TRBV27
CDR3 length: 16
clone size: -
D gene: TRBD2
CDR3 DNA: TGTGCCAGCAGCCCCTTTAGCGGGGGGCGCCAAGAGACCCAGTACTTC
CDR3 protein: CASSPFSGGRQETQYF

J gene: TRBJ1-1
V gene: TRBV6-5
CDR3 length: 13
clone size: -
D gene: -
CDR3 DNA: TGTGCCAGCAGATTACCAGGGGTAACTGAAGCTTTCTTT
CDR3 protein: CASRLPGVTEAFF

J gene: TRBJ1-1
V gene: TRBV6-1
CDR3 length: 13
clone size: -
D gene: -
CDR3 DNA: TGTGCCAGCAGTGTAATAGAGAGCACTGAAGCTTTCTTT
CDR3 protein: CASSVIESTEAFF

J gene: TRBJ1-6
V gene: TRBV30
CDR3 length: 15
clone size: -
D gene: -
CDR3 DNA: TGTGCCTGGACGGTCCTGAGCTCCTATAATTCACCCCTCCACTTT
CDR3 protein: CAWTVLSSYNSPLHF

J gene: TRBJ2-5
V gene: TRBV10-2
CDR3 length: 15
clone size: once
D gene: TRBD2
CDR3 DNA: TGCGCCAGCAGATTAGCGGGGGGGGCCGGAGAGACCCAGTACTTC
CDR3 protein: CASRLAGGAGETQYF

J gene: TRBJ1-1
V gene: TRBV5-1
CDR3 length: 16
clone size: -
D gene: TRBD1
CDR3 DNA: TGCGCCAGCACACCCAATGGACAGGGGGCTGGCACTGAAGCTTTCTTT
CDR3 protein: CASTPNGQGAGTEAFF

J gene: TRBJ1-1
V gene: TRBV5-1
CDR3 length: 13
clone size: -
D gene: -
CDR3 DNA: TGCGCCAGCAGCTTGACGGTGGACACTGAAGCTTTCTTT
CDR3 protein: CASSLTVDTEAFF

J gene: TRBJ2-1
V gene: TRBV5-6
CDR3 length: 15
clone size: -
D gene: -
CDR3 DNA: TGTGCCAGCAGCCTCCGTGACATGGTTATTATGGAGCAGTTCTTC
CDR3 protein: CASSLRDMVIMEQFF

J gene: TRBJ1-2
V gene: TRBV28
CDR3 length: 13
clone size: -
D gene: -
CDR3 DNA: TGTGCCAGCGAGACAGGACGCAGCTATGGCTACACCTTC
CDR3 protein: CASETGRSYGYTF

J gene: TRBJ2-6
V gene: TRBV5-6
CDR3 length: 16
clone size: -
D gene: -
CDR3 DNA: TGTGCCAGCAGCTTCACAGGTCAGTCCGGGGCCAACGTCCTGACTTTC
CDR3 protein: CASSFTGQSGANVLTF

J gene: TRBJ1-4
V gene: TRBV5-1
CDR3 length: 14
clone size: few
D gene: TRBD1
CDR3 DNA: TGCGCCAGCAGCTTTACAGGGGGCGAGGAAAAACTGTTTTTT
CDR3 protein: CASSFTGGEEKLFF

J gene: TRBJ1-4
V gene: TRBV27
CDR3 length: 14
clone size: few
D gene: TRBD1
CDR3 DNA: TGTGCCAGCAGAACCGGGACAGGGAATGAAAAACTGTTTTTT
CDR3 protein: CASRTGTGNEKLFF

J gene: TRBJ2-3
V gene: TRBV5-8
CDR3 length: 17
clone size: -
D gene: -
CDR3 DNA: TGTGCCAGCACCGTGCCGAATTGGCGGGCGAGCACAGATACGCAGTATTTT
CDR3 protein: CASTVPNWRASTDTQYF

J gene: TRBJ1-4
V gene: TRBV4-2
CDR3 length: 16
clone size: few
D gene: TRBD1
CDR3 DNA: TGTGCCAGCAGCCAGGCGGACAGGGCAACTAATGAAAAACTGTTTTTT
CDR3 protein: CASSQADRATNEKLFF

J gene: TRBJ1-1
V gene: TRBV5-1
CDR3 length: 14
clone size: -
D gene: -
CDR3 DNA: TGCGCCAGCAGCCTATCTGCACAGAACGCTGAAGCTTTCTTT
CDR3 protein: CASSLSAQNAEAFF

J gene: TRBJ2-1
V gene: TRBV7-2
CDR3 length: 16
clone size: few
D gene: -
CDR3 DNA: TGTGCCAGCAGCCCAGCCCCGGGGGGCCGGTACAATGAGCAGTTCTTC
CDR3 protein: CASSPAPGGRYNEQFF

J gene: TRBJ2-1
V gene: TRBV5-1
CDR3 length: 12
clone size: -
D gene: -
CDR3 DNA: TGCGCCAGCAGCTTGGCCTCGGATGAGCAGTTCTTC
CDR3 protein: CASSLASDEQFF

J gene: TRBJ1-4
V gene: TRBV7-9
CDR3 length: 16
clone size: once
D gene: TRBD1
CDR3 DNA: TGTTCCAGCAGTTGGGAACCGGGACAGGGTAATGAAAAACTGTTTTTT
CDR3 protein: CSSSWEPGQGNEKLFF

J gene: TRBJ1-3
V gene: TRBV6-1
CDR3 length: 16
clone size: few
D gene: -
CDR3 DNA: TGTGCCAGCAGTGCTGCCGGGACAACCTCTGGAAACACCATATATTTT
CDR3 protein: CASSAAGTTSGNTIYF

J gene: TRBJ1-5
V gene: TRBV5-5
CDR3 length: 15
clone size: -
D gene: -
CDR3 DNA: TGTGCCAGCAGCTTGGCCGCCGGGGGGAGTCAGCCCCAGCATTTT
CDR3 protein: CASSLAAGGSQPQHF

J gene: TRBJ2-1
V gene: TRBV29-1
CDR3 length: 16
clone size: -
D gene: TRBD2
CDR3 DNA: TGCAGCGTTGAAGTTACTAGCGGGGGGGCCAGCAATGAGCAGTTCTTC
CDR3 protein: CSVEVTSGGASNEQFF

J gene: TRBJ2-3
V gene: TRBV4-1
CDR3 length: 19
clone size: -
D gene: TRBD1
CDR3 DNA: TGCGCCAGCAGCCAAGATCCAGGGGGCCCGAGAGGGAACACAGATACGCAGTATTTT
CDR3 protein: CASSQDPGGPRGNTDTQYF

J gene: TRBJ1-1
V gene: TRBV5-1
CDR3 length: 14
clone size: -
D gene: TRBD1
CDR3 DNA: TGCGCCAGCAGCATTGGGACAGCAAACACTGAAGCTTTCTTT
CDR3 protein: CASSIGTANTEAFF

J gene: TRBJ1-6
V gene: TRBV4-1
CDR3 length: 17
clone size: -
D gene: TRBD1
CDR3 DNA: TGCGCCAGCAGCCCAAGGGACAGTCGAGGCAGTCTGTCTCCCCTCCACTTT
CDR3 protein: CASSPRDSRGSLSPLHF